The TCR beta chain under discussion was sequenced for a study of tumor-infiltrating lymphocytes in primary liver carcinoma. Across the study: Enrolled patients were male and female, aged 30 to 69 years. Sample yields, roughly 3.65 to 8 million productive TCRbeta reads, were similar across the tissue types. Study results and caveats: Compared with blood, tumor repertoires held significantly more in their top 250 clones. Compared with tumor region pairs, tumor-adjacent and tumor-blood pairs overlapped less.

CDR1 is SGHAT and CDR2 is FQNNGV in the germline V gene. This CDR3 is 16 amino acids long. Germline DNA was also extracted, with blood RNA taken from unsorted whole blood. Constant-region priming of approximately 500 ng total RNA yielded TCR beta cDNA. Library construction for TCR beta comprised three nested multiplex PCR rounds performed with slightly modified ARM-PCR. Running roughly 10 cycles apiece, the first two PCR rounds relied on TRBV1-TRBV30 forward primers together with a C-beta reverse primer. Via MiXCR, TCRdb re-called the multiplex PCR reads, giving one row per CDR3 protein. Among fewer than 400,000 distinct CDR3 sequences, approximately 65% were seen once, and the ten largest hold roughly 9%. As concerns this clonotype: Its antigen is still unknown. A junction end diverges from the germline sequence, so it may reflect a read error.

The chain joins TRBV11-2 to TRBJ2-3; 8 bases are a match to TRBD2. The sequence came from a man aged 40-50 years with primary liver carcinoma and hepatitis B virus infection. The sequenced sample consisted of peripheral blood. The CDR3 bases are TGTGCCAGCGGCTTAAGGGGACTAGTGGACACAGATACGCAGTATTTT. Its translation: CASGLRGLVDTDTQYF.